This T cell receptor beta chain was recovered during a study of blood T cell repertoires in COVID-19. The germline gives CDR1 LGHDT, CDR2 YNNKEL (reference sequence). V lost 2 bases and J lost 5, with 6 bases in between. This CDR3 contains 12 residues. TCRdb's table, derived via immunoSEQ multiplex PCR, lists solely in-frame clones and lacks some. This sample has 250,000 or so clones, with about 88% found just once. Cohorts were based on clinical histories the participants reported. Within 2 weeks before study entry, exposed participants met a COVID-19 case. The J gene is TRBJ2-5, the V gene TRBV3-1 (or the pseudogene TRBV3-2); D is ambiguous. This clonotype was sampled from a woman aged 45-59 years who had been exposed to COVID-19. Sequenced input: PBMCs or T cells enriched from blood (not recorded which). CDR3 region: CASSQRRETQYF. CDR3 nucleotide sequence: TGTGCCAGCAGCCAACGCAGGGAGACCCAGTACTTC.